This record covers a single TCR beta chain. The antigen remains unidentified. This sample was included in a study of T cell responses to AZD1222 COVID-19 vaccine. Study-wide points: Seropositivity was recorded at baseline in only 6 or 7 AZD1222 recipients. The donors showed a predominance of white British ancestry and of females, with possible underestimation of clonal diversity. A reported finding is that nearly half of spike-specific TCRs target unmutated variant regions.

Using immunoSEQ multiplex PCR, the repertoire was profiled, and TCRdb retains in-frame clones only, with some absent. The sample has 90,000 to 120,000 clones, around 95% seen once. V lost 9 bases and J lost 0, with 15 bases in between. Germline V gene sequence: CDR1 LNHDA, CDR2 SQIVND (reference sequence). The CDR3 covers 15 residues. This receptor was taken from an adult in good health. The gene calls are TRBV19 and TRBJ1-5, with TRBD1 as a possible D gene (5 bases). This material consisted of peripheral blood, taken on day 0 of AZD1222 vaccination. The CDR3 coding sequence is TGTGCCAGCTCCTCGGACAACTATAGCAATCAGCCCCAGCATTTT. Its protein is CASSSDNYSNQPQHF.